The 21 T cell receptor beta chains below come from one sample, sequenced in a study of blood T cells in healthy people across ages. Primers used in a second PCR of about 7 to 12 cycles were a sample-barcoded 5' primer and a J-beta primer mix. Using its own MiXCR run on the 5' RACE reads, TCRdb lists one record per CDR3 protein. The data show about 580,000 distinct CDR3 sequences, roughly 48% seen once. Sequencing was performed on blood. Source of these receptors: a man older than 75 in good health.

This chain connects TRBV5-1 to TRBJ2-4; D might be TRBD1 or TRBD2, each matching 6 bases. V lost 0 bases and J lost 6, with 13 bases in between. CDR1 is SGHRS, CDR2 YFSETQ, per germline. This CDR3 contains 15 residues. The CDR3 DNA reads as TGCGCCAGCAGCTTGGAGGGGGGCTTTAGAAACATTCAGTACTTC. It is translated as CASSLEGGFRNIQYF.

At least ten counts were recorded for this clonotype. The genes are TRBV29-1 and TRBJ2-1; 9 bases map to TRBD1. With V trimmed by 7 bases and J by 11 bases, 12 bases remained unmatched. Per germline, CDR1 SQVTM and CDR2 ANQGSEA. The CDR3 runs to 13 residues. For the CDR3, the DNA is TGCAGCGCCAGCCAGGGACAGGGCGGAAAGCAGTTCTTC. Translation: CSASQGQGGKQFF.

This clonotype turned up a few times. This chain connects TRBV7-2 to TRBJ1-2; D is unresolved. Deletions cut 7 bases from V and 3 bases from J, with 15 bases between. The germline V gene encodes CDR1 SGHTA and CDR2 FQGNSA. The CDR3 loop spans 14 amino acids. CDR3 sequence: CASNFDAGYYGYTF. In nucleotides, the CDR3 is TGTGCCAGCAACTTCGACGCGGGGTACTATGGCTACACCTTC.

The CDR3: CAWSVGVLRGTDTQYF. DNA for the CDR3: TGTGCCTGGAGTGTCGGAGTTTTGCGGGGAACAGATACGCAGTATTTT. This chain connects TRBV30 to TRBJ2-3; tentatively, D is TRBD2 (6 bases). CDR1 GTSNPN and CDR2 SVGIG come from the germline V gene (reference sequence). V lost 0 bases and J 3 bases, leaving 16 bases between the germline ends. The CDR3 consists of 16 residues.

In its sample, this clonotype was seen many times. This chain links TRBV6-6 with TRBJ2-7; D not resolved. Germline V gives CDR1 MNHNY, CDR2 SVGAGI (reference sequence). The CDR3 is made up of 14 amino acids. V was pared by 4 bases and J by 1 base, with 11 bases between. CDR3 sequence (DNA): TGTGCCAGCAGTTTCGTGGGTAGATCCTACGAGCAGTACTTC. The encoded protein is CASSFVGRSYEQYF.

This clonotype has a handful of counts. The chain recombines TRBV20-1 with TRBJ2-1; D may be TRBD1 (6 bases). Looked up from germline, CDR1 is DFQATT and CDR2 is SNEGSKA (reference sequence). The CDR3 contains 13 residues. V dropped 6 bases and J dropped 8 bases, with 17 bases sitting between them. The CDR3 spells CSAVPGADHEQFF. The CDR3 DNA sequence: TGCAGTGCGGTGCCAGGGGCTGACCATGAGCAGTTCTTC.

The rearrangement links TRBV6-6 to TRBJ2-3; 9 positions match TRBD1. CDR3 length: 14 residues. In germline, CDR1 is MNHNY, CDR2 SVGAGI (reference sequence). In nucleotides, the CDR3 is TGTGCGGTCTCGCGGGACAGGGTCCCCGGTACGCAGTATTTT. It specifies CAVSRDRVPGTQYF.

This chain uses TRBV30 with TRBJ2-5; D gene unclear. Per the germline V gene, CDR1 is GTSNPN and CDR2 is SVGIG (reference sequence). This CDR3 has 14 amino acids. Trimming cost V 3 bases and J 1 base, with 12 bases left between them. In DNA form, the CDR3 reads TGTGCCTGGAGCGGGCTACCTGGCCAAGAGACCCAGTACTTC. Translating gives CAWSGLPGQETQYF.

V usage is TRBV20-1 and J usage is TRBJ2-1, with 8 bases lining up with TRBD1. This CDR3 is 16 amino acids long. J lost 6 bases, V lost 2 bases, and 12 bases had no gene match. CDR1 is DFQATT, CDR2 SNEGSKA, per germline (reference sequence). The CDR3 sequence: CSARIPRDRGGNEQFF. The CDR3 DNA is TGCAGTGCTAGAATACCCCGTGACAGGGGAGGCAATGAGCAGTTCTTC.

This clonotype was detected ten times or more. DNA of the CDR3: TGTGCCAGCAGTAAGGACAGGGGGAATGAGCAGTTCTTC. This gives the protein CASSKDRGNEQFF. The chain couples TRBV6-5 to TRBJ2-1; TRBD1 matches 10 bases. Losses at the gene ends were 5 bases for V and 7 bases for J; bases not matched to a gene: 2. The germline gives CDR1 MNHEY, CDR2 SVGAGI. This CDR3 region has 13 residues.

The chain joins TRBV9 to TRBJ2-4; 7 bases agree with TRBD2. The CDR3 totals 15 residues. Germline CDR1 SGDLS, CDR2 YYNGEE. V was clipped by 3 bases and J by 6 bases; unmatched bases: 9. The CDR3 reads CASSAEGTNGNIQYF. CDR3 coding DNA: TGTGCCAGCAGCGCAGAAGGGACTAACGGAAACATTCAGTACTTC.

The chain uses TRBV28 and TRBJ2-1, with 13 bases matching TRBD2. CDR1 MDHEN and CDR2 SYDVKM come from the germline V gene. Trimming cost V 6 bases and J 6 bases; bases outside gene matches: 5. CDR3 size: 15 residues. CDR3 in DNA: TGTGCCAGCAGGCCGGGACTAGCGGGAACCAATGAGCAGTTCTTC. Encoded protein: CASRPGLAGTNEQFF.

This clonotype was observed a handful of times. This chain links TRBV12-3 or TRBV12-4 with TRBJ1-1; D is undetermined. The CDR3 totals 11 residues. Trimming left V 7 bases short and J 11 bases short, with 14 bases between. This chain's CDR3 is CASTTALHAFF. The CDR3 DNA reads TGTGCCAGCACCACGGCGTTGCACGCTTTCTTT.

The chain joins TRBV2 to TRBJ1-1; no definite D call. CDR3 length: 16 amino acids. The germline gives CDR1 SNHLY, CDR2 FYNNEI. Trimming left V 1 base short and J 10 bases short, with 22 bases between. The CDR3 loop is CASSEGVPIPTLGAFF. The DNA of the CDR3 is TGTGCCAGCAGTGAAGGGGTTCCTATACCGACCCTTGGAGCTTTCTTT.

There are many counts of this clonotype. The chain carries TRBV29-1 and TRBJ2-5; 9 nucleotides align to TRBD2. The V gene's germline CDR1 is SQVTM and CDR2 ANQGSEA. CDR3 length: 14 amino acids. V lost 1 base and J lost 4; bases outside the gene matches: 4. The CDR3 is CSVEVSGSGETQYF. CDR3 nucleotides: TGCAGCGTTGAAGTTAGCGGGAGTGGAGAGACCCAGTACTTC.

This clonotype has a handful of counts. V gene TRBV20-1 combines with J gene TRBJ2-7; D may be TRBD1 or TRBD2 (5 bases each). Germline CDR1 is DFQATT and CDR2 is SNEGSKA (reference sequence). CDR3 length: 12 residues. Between the trimmed V and J ends, which lost 5 bases and 0 bases, there was a span of 8 bases. CDR3 in amino acids: CSAQGPSYEQYF. The CDR3 bases are TGCAGTGCTCAGGGACCCTCCTACGAGCAGTACTTC.

This clonotype has a count of ten or more. This chain uses TRBV6-5 with TRBJ2-7; 9 bases align to TRBD1. The CDR3 contains 15 residues. With V trimmed by 8 bases and J by 2 bases, 10 bases remained unmatched. Germline V gene sequence: CDR1 MNHEY, CDR2 SVGAGI. The DNA of the CDR3 is TGTGCCAGCTCAGCCCGGGGGACAGGGACCTACGAGCAGTACTTC. Protein product: CASSARGTGTYEQYF.

CDR3 sequence: CASSLQAGSTDTQYF. Written as DNA, the CDR3 is TGTGCCAGCAGCCTTCAAGCGGGAAGCACAGATACGCAGTATTTT. The chain uses TRBV7-2 and TRBJ2-3, with 7 bases identical to TRBD2. CDR3 length: 15 amino acids. Germline V gene sequence: CDR1 SGHTA, CDR2 FQGNSA. V was pared by 5 bases and J by 0 bases, with 5 bases of the junction left unmatched.

J is TRBJ1-2 and V is TRBV28, with 7 positions matching TRBD1. Germline V gives CDR1 MDHEN, CDR2 SYDVKM. The CDR3 sequence is 18 residues long. Trimming removed 3 bases from V and 0 bases from J; junction bases left unmatched: 13. The CDR3 region has the DNA TGTGCCAGCAGTTTCACCGAAAACCCGGGACAGTCTAACTATGGCTACACCTTC. Translating it yields CASSFTENPGQSNYGYTF.

The chain joins TRBV7-2 to TRBJ2-3; D possibly corresponds to TRBD2 (5 bases). The V and J ends lost 5 bases and 6 bases respectively, with 18 bases between them. CDR3 size: 15 residues. Germline V gene lookup returns CDR1 SGHTA and CDR2 FQGNSA. The CDR3: CASSIFSGLLDTQYF. The CDR3, as DNA: TGTGCCAGCAGCATATTTTCCGGACTCCTCGATACGCAGTATTTT.

This clonotype came up a few times. This chain uses TRBV5-1 with TRBJ2-5; D perhaps matches TRBD1 (6 bases). The CDR3 covers 15 residues. Per the germline V gene, CDR1 is SGHRS and CDR2 is YFSETQ. V was trimmed by 3 bases and J by 1 base, leaving 13 bases between them. CDR3 sequence: CASSYSGTTQETQYF. The CDR3 DNA follows: TGCGCCAGCAGCTATTCCGGGACAACCCAAGAGACCCAGTACTTC. The entire variable domain, with the rest obtained from reference TRBV5-1 and TRBJ2-5, is as follows: KAGVTQTPRYLIKTRGQQVTLSCSPISGHRSVSWYQQTPGQGLQFLFEYFSETQRNKGNFPGRFSGRQFSNSRSEMNVSTLELGDSALYLCASSYSGTTQETQYFGPGTRLLVL.